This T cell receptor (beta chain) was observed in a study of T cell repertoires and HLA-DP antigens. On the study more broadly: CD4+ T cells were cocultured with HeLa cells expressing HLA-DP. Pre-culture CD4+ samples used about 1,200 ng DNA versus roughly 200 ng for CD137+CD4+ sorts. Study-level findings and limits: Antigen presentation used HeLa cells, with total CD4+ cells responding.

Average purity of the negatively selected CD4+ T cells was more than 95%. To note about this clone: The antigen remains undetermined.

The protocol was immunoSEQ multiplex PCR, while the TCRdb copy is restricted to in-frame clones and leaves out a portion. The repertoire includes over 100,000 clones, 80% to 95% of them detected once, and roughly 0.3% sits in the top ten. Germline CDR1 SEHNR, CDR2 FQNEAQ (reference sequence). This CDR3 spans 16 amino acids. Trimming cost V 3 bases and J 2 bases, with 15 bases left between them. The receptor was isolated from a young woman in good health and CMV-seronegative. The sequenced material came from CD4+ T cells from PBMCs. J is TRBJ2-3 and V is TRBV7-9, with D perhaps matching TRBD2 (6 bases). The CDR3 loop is CASSFSGGSHTDTQYF. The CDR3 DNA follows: TGTGCCAGCAGCTTCTCCGGGGGTAGTCACACAGATACGCAGTATTTT. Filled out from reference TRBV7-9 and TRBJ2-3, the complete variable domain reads DTGVSQNPRHKITKRGQNVTFRCDPISEHNRLYWYRQTLGQGPEFLTYFQNEAQLEKSRLLSDRFSAERPKGSFSTLEIQRTEQGDSAMYLCASSFSGGSHTDTQYFGPGTRLTVL.